This TCR beta chain was sequenced in a study of beta chain features in type 1 diabetes (dated by TCRdb to the late 2010s). Background on the whole study: Mean age, gender distribution, total cell number and subset yield were not different between patients and healthy donors. The study compared the TCRB repertoires of sorted circulating CD4+ T cell subsets in recently diagnosed type 1 diabetes patients with those in matched healthy donors. Regulatory and stem cell-like memory subsets were isolated from only 8 patients and roughly eight healthy donors, whereas naive and central memory subsets came from all 30 or so donors. A total of roughly 100 million sorted cells were examined across all samples, and RNA yield correlated strongly with the number of cells per subset.

The entire amount of isolated RNA was reverse transcribed using the High Capacity cDNA Reverse Transcription Kit, so the sequenced TCRB transcripts were expressed ones. Deep immunoSEQ sequencing was applied to naive, central memory and regulatory T cell samples, giving an average of about 3.7 million total reads per sample. Sorted cells were lysed in RLT buffer and RNA was extracted with DNase-treated RNeasy Micro or Mini kits, depending on cell number. Each cell subset was processed separately to prevent cross-contamination, with patient and healthy donor samples processed together. The immunoSEQ multiplex PCR was used to amplify TCRB sequences from cDNA, generating 87-bp fragments that spanned the CDR3 region. Amplicons were sequenced on the Illumina HiSeq platform. Processing in the source paper ran as follows. PCR bias was computationally corrected using synthetic template baselines, reads within Hamming distance 2 were collapsed, and singletons that could not be merged were discarded. Reads were aligned against IMGT to assign V, D and J genes, CDR3 length and insertions or deletions at six rearrangement sites. Within each subset, clonotype counts were normalized to sorted cell number, and only after that were true diversity and Gini coefficients computed with the tcR R package. Repertoire sharing was quantified using the overlap coefficient calculated on TCRB nucleotide sequences. Out-of-frame TCRB sequences from naive cells were analyzed as a proxy for the pre-selection repertoire. TCRdb obtained this table from immuneACCESS and retained in-frame rearrangements with V and J assigned. These tables miss some clones; where compared with another copy, unresolved V genes account for less than half of the shortfall, and the remainder is unexplained. V, J and clone size were drawn from that table, and D and trimming were deduced from the DNA. In this sample the table shows roughly 380,000 clones, around a fifth of which occur a single time. The top ten clonotypes cover 0.035% to 0.05% of the sample.

CDR1 and CDR2 were assigned from the germline V gene as MGHRA and YSYEKL. V is clipped by 2 bases and J by 5 bases, and the sequence between their germline boundaries is 9 bases long. Spanning cysteine to phenylalanine, the CDR3 consists of 13 amino acids. Left in the record is the CDR3 DNA by itself, 39 bases read in frame from the first base. The investigation overall reported the following: In all four CD4+ subsets, TCRB CDR3 length was moderately but significantly shorter in type 1 diabetes patients. PCR may preferentially amplify shorter templates, but because patient and control samples were amplified and corrected together, any resulting skew would affect both groups equally. The naive, central memory and regulatory TCRB repertoires appeared to resemble one another more closely among patients than among healthy donors. Only small numbers of individuals were included in the HLA sub-analyses, which left unresolved whether HLA type had any influence on TCRB rearrangement. At VDJ recombination sites, patients with type 1 diabetes made fewer insertions and deleted more nucleotides, a pattern implying thymic rearrangement abnormalities. Because cDNA rather than genomic DNA was sequenced, highly expressing activated cells could have been over-represented, although no difference in activation and CD3 levels was found between groups.

Notes on this clone: There is no known antigen for this receptor. No base quality information exists; no much larger clone differs at one position.

A single peripheral blood draw of about 116 mL on average was collected from each donor into heparinised tubes. A BD FACSAria II was used to sort naive, central memory, regulatory and stem cell-like memory CD4+ T cells with a panel that included CD45RO, CCR7, CD25, CD127, CD95 and CD27. Purity was above 95% for every sorted population. PBMCs were isolated immediately by Lymphoprep density gradient centrifugation and stained directly without culture. So that batch effects would be minimized, each experiment stained and sorted samples in pairs, pairing one healthy donor with one patient. The sequence was collected from a woman younger than 35 in good health. The source material was naive CD4+ T cells from blood. What the cell subset or site label conveys for this sample: true naive CD4+ T cells. The chain couples TRBV4-1 to TRBJ1-1; no D gene can be assigned with confidence. The encoded CDR3 is CASSQLRMTEAFF. The base sequence is TGCGCCAGCAGCCAACTCAGGATGACTGAAGCTTTCTTT.